This T cell receptor (beta chain) was captured in a study of T cell changes during pregnancy in multiple sclerosis. The CDR3 sequence is 14 residues long. The germline CDR1 and CDR2 sequences are SGDLS and YYNGEE. The ends were cut back, 4 bases at V and 4 bases at J, with 13 bases in the middle. Sequenced by immunoSEQ multiplex PCR; TCRdb stores in-frame clones only, minus some. The table shows about 26,000 clones, with roughly 87% occurring only once. Sequencing used CD8+ T cells from peripheral blood mononuclear cells, obtained in the second trimester of pregnancy. The chain employs TRBV9 and TRBJ2-3, with a tentative D call TRBD2 (5 bases). This sequence originates from a female donor with multiple sclerosis, enrolled in a pregnancy study. The DNA of the CDR3 is TGTGCCAGCAGCCCTAGTGGGAGAGCAGATACGCAGTATTTT. It is translated as CASSPSGRADTQYF.